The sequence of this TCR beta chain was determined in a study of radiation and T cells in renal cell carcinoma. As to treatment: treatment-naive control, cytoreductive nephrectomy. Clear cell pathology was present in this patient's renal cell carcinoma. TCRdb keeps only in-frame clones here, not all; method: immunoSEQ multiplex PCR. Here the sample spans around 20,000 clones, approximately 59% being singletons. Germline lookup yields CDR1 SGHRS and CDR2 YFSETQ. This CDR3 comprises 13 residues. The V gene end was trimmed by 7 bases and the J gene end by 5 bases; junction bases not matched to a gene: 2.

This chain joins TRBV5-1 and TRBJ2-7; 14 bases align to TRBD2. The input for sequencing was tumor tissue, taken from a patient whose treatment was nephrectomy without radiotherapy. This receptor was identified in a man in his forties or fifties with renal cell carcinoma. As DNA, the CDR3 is TGCGCCAGCGGGACTAGCGGGGGAAACGAGCAGTACTTC. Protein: CASGTSGGNEQYF. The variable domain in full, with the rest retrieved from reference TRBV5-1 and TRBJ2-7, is KAGVTQTPRYLIKTRGQQVTLSCSPISGHRSVSWYQQTPGQGLQFLFEYFSETQRNKGNFPGRFSGRQFSNSRSEMNVSTLELGDSALYLCASGTSGGNEQYFGPGTRLTVT.